This T cell receptor (beta chain) comes out of a study of somatic mutations in cytotoxic T cells in rheumatoid arthritis (dated by TCRdb to 2015 to 2018). At the level of the whole study: Before any treatment started and right after they were diagnosed, patients gave peripheral blood samples (about 30 ml EDTA). Some V beta antibody-stained T-cell populations were flow-sorted on a FACSAria II or Sony SH800 at nearly 100% purity, and sorted V beta1+ cells also underwent TCRB sequencing. Whether expanded CD8+ T-cell clones in untreated, newly diagnosed rheumatoid arthritis carry somatic mutations was the study question, and clonality was characterized with TCRB deep sequencing. A total of 65 rheumatoid arthritis patients and roughly 18 healthy controls underwent TCRB deep sequencing. Median age was essentially the same in the patient group and the control group. What the research found in general, with its limitations: An increase of CD8+ clonality with age was seen in patients (Spearman r=0.49) but not in healthy controls. Several identical CD8+ TCRB sequences were found in both blood and synovial fluid, and in about an eighth of the 65 patients the largest CD8+ clone exceeded 20% of CD8+ cells. The slight TRBV07 underrepresentation in patients was not adjusted for multiple comparisons. Rheumatoid arthritis patients and age-matched healthy controls did not significantly differ in CD8+ T-cell clonality. Viral specificity could not be ruled out by absence from virus-specific databases, and the antigen targets of the expanded CD8+ clones remained unknown.

TCRB CDR3 sequencing used the immunoSEQ assay on genomic DNA. As for the authors' bioinformatics: Patient CD8+ clones larger than 1% were compared against published virus-specific TCRB sequences, and only a few matched. Nothing other than productive TCRB rearrangements was included in the analyses. Clonality was calculated as a Shannon entropy-based productive clonality index, and a clone was defined by a unique TCRB CDR3 sequence. Repertoire overlap for a pair of samples was computed from each clone's template counts relative to total templates per sample. V-gene usage measured by flow cytometry correlated with TCRB sequencing V-gene usage, with a Spearman r of roughly 0.67. Drawn from immuneACCESS, this table holds only the in-frame rearrangements with V and J called that TCRdb kept. Clones are partly lost; checked studies trace under half to an unresolved V gene and leave the rest unexplained. For V, J and clone size, that table is used; D and trimming come from the DNA. The sample profile shows some 17,000 clones; just under 85% of them were found once. Roughly 20% of the sample is taken by the ten largest.

On this clone itself: This receptor's antigen is unknown. The input lacks base qualities; no much larger clone sits a single base away.

CDR1 and CDR2 are drawn from the germline V gene: SGHRS, YFSETQ. Trimming at the junction amounts to 0 bases on V and 2 bases on J, and the germline ends lie 9 bases apart. From its cysteine to its phenylalanine, the CDR3 spans 15 amino acids. The read is trimmed to its CDR3 DNA, 45 bases read in frame from base 1. On an AutoMACS, CD4+ and CD8+ cells were isolated via positive magnetic bead selection, and their purity was verified by flow cytometry. Initial screening for clonal expansions relied on flow cytometry with a TCR V beta antibody panel, after which sorted CD8+ fractions underwent TCRB deep sequencing for characterization. Isolation of peripheral blood mononuclear cells was done through Ficoll-Paque PLUS density gradient separation. Using Nucleospin Tissue or Tissue XS kits, DNA was extracted from CD4-enriched, CD8-enriched or PBMC samples, with quantification by a Qubit 2.0 fluorometer.

The clonotype was recovered from an adult with rheumatoid arthritis. The chain is encoded by TRBV5-1 joined to TRBJ1-5; the D gene remains uncertain. Input material: CD8+ T cells sorted from blood. The CDR3: CASSLGELGNQPQHF. At the DNA level, the sequence is TGCGCCAGCAGCTTGGGGGAGTTGGGCAATCAGCCCCAGCATTTT.